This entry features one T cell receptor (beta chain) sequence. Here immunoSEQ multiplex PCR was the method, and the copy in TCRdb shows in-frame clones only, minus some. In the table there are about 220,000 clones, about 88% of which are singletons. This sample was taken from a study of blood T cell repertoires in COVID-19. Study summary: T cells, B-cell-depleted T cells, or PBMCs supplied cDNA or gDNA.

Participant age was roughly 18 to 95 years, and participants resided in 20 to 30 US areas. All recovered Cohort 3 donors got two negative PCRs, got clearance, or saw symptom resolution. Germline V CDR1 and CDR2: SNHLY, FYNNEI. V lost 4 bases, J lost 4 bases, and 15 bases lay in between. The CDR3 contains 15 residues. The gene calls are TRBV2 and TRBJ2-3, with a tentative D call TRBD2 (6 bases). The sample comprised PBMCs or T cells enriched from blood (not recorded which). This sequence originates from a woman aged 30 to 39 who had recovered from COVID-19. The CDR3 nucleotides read TGTGCCAGCAGTGGGGGAGAACCGGGGGCAGATACGCAGTATTTT. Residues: CASSGGEPGADTQYF.